The rows below give T cell receptor beta chains drawn from one sample of a study of shared clonotypes between healthy human individuals. Assay: immunoSEQ multiplex PCR; the TCRdb copy retains only in-frame clones and omits some. The profile shows about 2,200,000 clones, about 92% of them singletons. The sample was naive CD8+ T cells from PBMCs. All receptors derive from a man between 18 and 29 years old in good health. Some clones in this sample may be carry-over from other donors' samples. The CDR3 runs from the conserved cysteine through the conserved F or W. The D gene is left open where the match is weak. Not all rows give a size; the values are once, few, many and, for expanded clones, a class.

d_gene	v_gene	j_gene	abundance	CDR3nt	CDR3aa
TRBD2	TRBV7-8	TRBJ2-1	-	TGTGCCAGCAGTTCTACTAGCGGGAGGAGCTCCTACAATGAGCAGTTCTTC	CASSSTSGRSSYNEQFF
-	TRBV19	TRBJ1-1	-	TGTGCCAGTGGTCCGCGGAACACTGAAGCTTTCTTT	CASGPRNTEAFF
-	TRBV4-2	TRBJ2-1	-	TGTGCCAGCAGGCAGGGCAGGAGCTCCTACAATGAGCAGTTCTTC	CASRQGRSSYNEQFF
TRBD1	TRBV28	TRBJ1-1	-	TGTGCCATCAACAGGGGCGGTACTGAAGCTTTCTTT	CAINRGGTEAFF
-	TRBV5-5	TRBJ1-2	-	TGTGCCAGCAGCTCAGCAGGGTTGAGTGACTATGGCTACACCTTC	CASSSAGLSDYGYTF
TRBD2	TRBV14	TRBJ2-1	-	TGTGCCAGCAGCCAAGTTAAGCGGGGATACTACAATGAGCAGTTCTTC	CASSQVKRGYYNEQFF
-	TRBV28	TRBJ1-5	-	TGTGCCAGCTATATCCAGGCCAATCAGCCCCAGCATTTT	CASYIQANQPQHF
-	TRBV6-5	TRBJ2-3	-	TGTGCCAGCAGTTACCCCGAGGGGGGAGATACGCAGTATTTT	CASSYPEGGDTQYF
TRBD2	TRBV28	TRBJ2-7	once	TGTGCCAGCAGTTTGGAGCGGGAGTTGGTCGAGCAGTACTTC	CASSLERELVEQYF
-	TRBV11-2	TRBJ2-7	-	TGTGCCAGCAGCTTAGCGGTCCGCGAGCAGTACTTC	CASSLAVREQYF
TRBD2	TRBV5-1	TRBJ2-5	-	TGCGCCAGCAGCGACCGAGGGACTAGCGGGAGGCTGAACCGACCGTACTTC	CASSDRGTSGRLNRPYF
-	TRBV19	TRBJ1-2	-	TGTGCCAGTAGACTCCCCGGGGAAGGCTACACCTTC	CASRLPGEGYTF
-	TRBV15	TRBJ2-2	once	TGTGCCACCACCCGGGGAGAGAGGGAGCCGAACACCGGGGAGCTGTTTTTT	CATTRGEREPNTGELFF
-	TRBV5-3	TRBJ1-1	-	TGTGCCAGAAGCTTTAAAAGGGGAGCTGAAGCTTTCTTT	CARSFKRGAEAFF
-	TRBV29-1	TRBJ2-7	once	TGCAGCGTTGAGTGCCGGGAAAGCTCCTACGAGCAGTACTTC	CSVECRESSYEQYF